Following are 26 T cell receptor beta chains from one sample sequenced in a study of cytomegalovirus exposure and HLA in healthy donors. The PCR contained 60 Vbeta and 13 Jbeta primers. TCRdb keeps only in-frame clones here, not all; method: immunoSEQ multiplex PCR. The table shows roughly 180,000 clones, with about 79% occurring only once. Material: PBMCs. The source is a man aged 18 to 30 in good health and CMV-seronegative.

The CDR3 spells CASSSLGTGGVEQYF. In DNA form, the CDR3 reads TGTGCCAGTAGTTCCCTCGGGACAGGGGGCGTCGAGCAGTACTTC. This chain uses TRBV19 with TRBJ2-7; TRBD1 matches 12 bases. Germline V CDR1 and CDR2: LNHDA, SQIVND (reference sequence). J was trimmed by 6 bases and V by 5 bases; bases with no gene match: 8. The CDR3 covers 15 residues.

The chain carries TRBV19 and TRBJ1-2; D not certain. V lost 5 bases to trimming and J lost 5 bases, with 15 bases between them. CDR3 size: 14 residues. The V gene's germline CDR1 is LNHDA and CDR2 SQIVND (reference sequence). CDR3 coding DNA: TGTGCCAGTAGTGCCGACGGGTCTTTATATGGCTACACCTTC. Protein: CASSADGSLYGYTF. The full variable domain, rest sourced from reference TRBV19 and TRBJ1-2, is DGGITQSPKYLFRKEGQNVTLSCEQNLNHDAMYWYRQDPGQGLRLIYYSQIVNDFQKGDIAEGYSVSREKKESFPLTVTSAQKNPTAFYLCASSADGSLYGYTFGSGTRLTVV.

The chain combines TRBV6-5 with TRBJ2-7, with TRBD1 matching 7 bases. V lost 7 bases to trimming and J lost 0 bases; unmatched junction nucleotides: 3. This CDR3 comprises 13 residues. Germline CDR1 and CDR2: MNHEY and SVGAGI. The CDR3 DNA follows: TGTGCCAGCACGACAGGGAGCTCCTACGAGCAGTACTTC. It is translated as CASTTGSSYEQYF.

The CDR3 DNA is TGTGCCAGCAGCGGCGGGCCGTCGGGCGGTCAGCCCCAGCATTTT. Its translation is CASSGGPSGGQPQHF. The V and J genes are TRBV6-5 and TRBJ1-5; D remains ambiguous. Germline V gene sequence: CDR1 MNHEY, CDR2 SVGAGI. Trimming shortened V by 6 bases and J by 6 bases, and 18 bases separated the two germline ends. CDR3 length equals 15 residues.

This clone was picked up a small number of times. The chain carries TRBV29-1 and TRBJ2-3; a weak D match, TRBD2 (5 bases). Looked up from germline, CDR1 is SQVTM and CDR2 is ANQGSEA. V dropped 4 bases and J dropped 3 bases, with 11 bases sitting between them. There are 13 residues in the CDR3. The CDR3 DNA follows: TGCAGCGTTGGAGCAAGCGGTACAGATACGCAGTATTTT. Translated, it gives CSVGASGTDTQYF.

CDR3 sequence: CASSPGGYGYTF. In DNA, the CDR3 is TGTGCCAGCAGCCCGGGTGGCTATGGCTACACCTTC. The V call is TRBV7-2, the J call TRBJ1-2; D gene uncertain. V lost 5 bases to trimming and J lost 4 bases, with 8 bases between them. This CDR3 contains 12 residues. CDR1 is SGHTA and CDR2 is FQGNSA in the germline V gene.

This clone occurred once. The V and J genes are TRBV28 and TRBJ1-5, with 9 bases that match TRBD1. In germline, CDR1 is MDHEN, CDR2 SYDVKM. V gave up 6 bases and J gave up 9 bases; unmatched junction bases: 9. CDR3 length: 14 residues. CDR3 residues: CASRSGDRVRPQHF. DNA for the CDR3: TGTGCCAGCAGATCCGGGGACAGGGTAAGGCCCCAGCATTTT.

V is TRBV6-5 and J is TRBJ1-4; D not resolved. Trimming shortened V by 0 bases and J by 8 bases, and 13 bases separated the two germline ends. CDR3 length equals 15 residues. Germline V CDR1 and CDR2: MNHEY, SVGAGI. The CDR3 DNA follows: TGTGCCAGCAGTTACTCGGTGGGCAGGAACGAAAAACTGTTTTTT. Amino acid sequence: CASSYSVGRNEKLFF.

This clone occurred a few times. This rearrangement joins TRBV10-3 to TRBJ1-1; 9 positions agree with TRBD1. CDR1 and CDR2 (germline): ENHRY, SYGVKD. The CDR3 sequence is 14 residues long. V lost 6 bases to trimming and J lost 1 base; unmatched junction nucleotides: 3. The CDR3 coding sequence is TGTGCCATCAGGGAACAGGGGGCGAACACTGAAGCTTTCTTT. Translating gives CAIREQGANTEAFF.

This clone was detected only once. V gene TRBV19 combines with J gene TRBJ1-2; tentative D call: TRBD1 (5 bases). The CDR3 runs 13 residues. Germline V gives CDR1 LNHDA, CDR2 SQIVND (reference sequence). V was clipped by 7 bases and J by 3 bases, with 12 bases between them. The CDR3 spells CASNGQGYYGYTF. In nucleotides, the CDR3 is TGTGCCAGTAACGGGCAGGGCTACTATGGCTACACCTTC.

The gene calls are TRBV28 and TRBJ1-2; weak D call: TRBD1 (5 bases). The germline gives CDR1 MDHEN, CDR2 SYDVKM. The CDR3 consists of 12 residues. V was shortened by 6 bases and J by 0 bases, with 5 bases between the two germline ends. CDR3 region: CASRQANYGYTF. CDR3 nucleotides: TGTGCCAGCAGACAGGCTAACTATGGCTACACCTTC.

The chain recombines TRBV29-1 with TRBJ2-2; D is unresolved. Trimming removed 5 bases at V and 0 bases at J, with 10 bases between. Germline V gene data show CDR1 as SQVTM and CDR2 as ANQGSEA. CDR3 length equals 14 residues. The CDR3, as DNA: TGCAGCGTTTTCTCGGGTACGAACACCGGGGAGCTGTTTTTT. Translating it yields CSVFSGTNTGELFF.

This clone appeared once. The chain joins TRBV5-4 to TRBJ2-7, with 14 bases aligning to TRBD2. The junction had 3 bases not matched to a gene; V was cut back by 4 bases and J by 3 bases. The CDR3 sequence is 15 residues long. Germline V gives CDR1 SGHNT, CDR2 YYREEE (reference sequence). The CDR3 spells CASSPGLAGGYEQYF. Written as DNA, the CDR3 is TGTGCCAGCAGCCCCGGACTAGCGGGAGGCTACGAGCAGTACTTC.

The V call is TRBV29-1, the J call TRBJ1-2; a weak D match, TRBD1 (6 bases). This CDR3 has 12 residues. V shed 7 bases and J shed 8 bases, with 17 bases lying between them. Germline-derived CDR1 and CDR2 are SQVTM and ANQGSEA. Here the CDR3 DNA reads TGCAGCGGAACACCGGGAGGGGGGGGCTACACCTTC. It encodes CSGTPGGGGYTF.

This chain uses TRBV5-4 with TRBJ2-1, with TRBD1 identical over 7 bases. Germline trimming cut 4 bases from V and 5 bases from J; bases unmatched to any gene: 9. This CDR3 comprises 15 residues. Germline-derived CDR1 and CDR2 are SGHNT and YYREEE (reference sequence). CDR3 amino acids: CASSPRLGQHNEQFF. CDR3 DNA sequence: TGTGCCAGCAGCCCCCGCCTGGGACAGCACAATGAGCAGTTCTTC.

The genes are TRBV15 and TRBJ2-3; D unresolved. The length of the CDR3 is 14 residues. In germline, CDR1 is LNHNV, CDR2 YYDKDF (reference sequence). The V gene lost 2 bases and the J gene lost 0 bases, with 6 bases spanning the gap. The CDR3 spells CATSRQVSTDTQYF. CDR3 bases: TGTGCCACCAGCAGACAGGTTAGCACAGATACGCAGTATTTT.

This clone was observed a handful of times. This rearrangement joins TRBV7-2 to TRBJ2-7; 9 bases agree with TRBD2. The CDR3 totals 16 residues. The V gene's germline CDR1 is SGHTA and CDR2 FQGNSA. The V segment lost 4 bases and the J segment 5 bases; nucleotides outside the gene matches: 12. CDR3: CASSSGGRGGVDEQYF. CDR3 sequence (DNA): TGTGCCAGCAGCTCCGGGGGGCGGGGGGGCGTCGACGAGCAGTACTTC.

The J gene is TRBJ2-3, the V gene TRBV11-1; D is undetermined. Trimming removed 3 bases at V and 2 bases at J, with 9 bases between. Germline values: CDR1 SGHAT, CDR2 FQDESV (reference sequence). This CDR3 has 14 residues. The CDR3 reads CASSFWRITDTQYF. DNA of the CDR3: TGTGCCAGCAGCTTCTGGCGGATCACAGATACGCAGTATTTT.

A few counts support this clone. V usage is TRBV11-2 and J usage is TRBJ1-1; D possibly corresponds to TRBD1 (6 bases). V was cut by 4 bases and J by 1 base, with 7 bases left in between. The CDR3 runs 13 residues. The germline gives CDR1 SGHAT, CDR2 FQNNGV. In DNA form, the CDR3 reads TGTGCCAGCAGCTCACAGGGGAACACTGAAGCTTTCTTT. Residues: CASSSQGNTEAFF.

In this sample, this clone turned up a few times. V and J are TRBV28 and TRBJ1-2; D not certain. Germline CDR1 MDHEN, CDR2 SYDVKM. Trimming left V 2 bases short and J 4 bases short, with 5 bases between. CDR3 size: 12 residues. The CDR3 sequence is CASSLEGYGYTF. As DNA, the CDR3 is TGTGCCAGCAGTTTAGAGGGCTATGGCTACACCTTC.

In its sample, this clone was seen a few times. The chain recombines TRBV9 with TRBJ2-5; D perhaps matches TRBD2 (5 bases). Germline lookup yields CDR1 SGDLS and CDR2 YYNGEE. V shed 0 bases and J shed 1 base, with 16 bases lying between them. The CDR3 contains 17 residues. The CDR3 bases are TGTGCCAGCAGCGTAGCTTCCGGGGTAGAATTCCAAGAGACCCAGTACTTC. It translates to CASSVASGVEFQETQYF. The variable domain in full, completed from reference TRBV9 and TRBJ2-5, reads DSGVTQTPKHLITATGQRVTLRCSPRSGDLSVYWYQQSLDQGLQFLIQYYNGEERAKGNILERFSAQQFPDLHSELNLSSLELGDSALYFCASSVASGVEFQETQYFGPGTRLLVL.

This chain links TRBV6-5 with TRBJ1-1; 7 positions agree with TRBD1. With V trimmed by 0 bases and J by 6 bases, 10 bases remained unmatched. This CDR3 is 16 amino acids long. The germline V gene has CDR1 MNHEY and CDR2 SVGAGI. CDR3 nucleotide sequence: TGTGCCAGCAGTTACTCATCATCCAGGGGGAGAGCTGAAGCTTTCTTT. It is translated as CASSYSSSRGRAEAFF.

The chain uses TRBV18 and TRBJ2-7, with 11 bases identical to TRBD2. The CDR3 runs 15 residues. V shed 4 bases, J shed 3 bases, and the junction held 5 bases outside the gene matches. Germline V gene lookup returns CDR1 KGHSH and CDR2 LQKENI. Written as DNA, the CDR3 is TGTGCCAGCTCACTGGGGACTAGCGGTAACTACGAGCAGTACTTC. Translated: CASSLGTSGNYEQYF.

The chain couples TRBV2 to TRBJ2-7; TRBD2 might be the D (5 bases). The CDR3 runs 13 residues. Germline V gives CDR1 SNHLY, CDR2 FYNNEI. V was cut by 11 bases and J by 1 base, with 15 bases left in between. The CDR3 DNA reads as TGTGCCGCCGGGAAGCTCCCTTCCTACGAGCAGTACTTC. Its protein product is CAAGKLPSYEQYF.

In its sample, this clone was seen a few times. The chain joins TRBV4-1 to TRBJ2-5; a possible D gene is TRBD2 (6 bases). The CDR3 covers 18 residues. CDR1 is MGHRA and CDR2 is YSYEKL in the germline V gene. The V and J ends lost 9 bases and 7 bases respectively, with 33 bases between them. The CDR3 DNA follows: TGCGCCAGACAACCGGAACTCGAACTGTCATGGGGGGATGGGACCCAGTACTTC. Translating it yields CARQPELELSWGDGTQYF.

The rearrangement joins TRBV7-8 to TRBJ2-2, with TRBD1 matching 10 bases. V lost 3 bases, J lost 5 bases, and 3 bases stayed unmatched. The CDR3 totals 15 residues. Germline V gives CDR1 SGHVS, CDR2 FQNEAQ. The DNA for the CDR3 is TGTGCCAGCAGCTTCCAGGGACAGGGGACCGGGGAGCTGTTTTTT. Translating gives CASSFQGQGTGELFF.